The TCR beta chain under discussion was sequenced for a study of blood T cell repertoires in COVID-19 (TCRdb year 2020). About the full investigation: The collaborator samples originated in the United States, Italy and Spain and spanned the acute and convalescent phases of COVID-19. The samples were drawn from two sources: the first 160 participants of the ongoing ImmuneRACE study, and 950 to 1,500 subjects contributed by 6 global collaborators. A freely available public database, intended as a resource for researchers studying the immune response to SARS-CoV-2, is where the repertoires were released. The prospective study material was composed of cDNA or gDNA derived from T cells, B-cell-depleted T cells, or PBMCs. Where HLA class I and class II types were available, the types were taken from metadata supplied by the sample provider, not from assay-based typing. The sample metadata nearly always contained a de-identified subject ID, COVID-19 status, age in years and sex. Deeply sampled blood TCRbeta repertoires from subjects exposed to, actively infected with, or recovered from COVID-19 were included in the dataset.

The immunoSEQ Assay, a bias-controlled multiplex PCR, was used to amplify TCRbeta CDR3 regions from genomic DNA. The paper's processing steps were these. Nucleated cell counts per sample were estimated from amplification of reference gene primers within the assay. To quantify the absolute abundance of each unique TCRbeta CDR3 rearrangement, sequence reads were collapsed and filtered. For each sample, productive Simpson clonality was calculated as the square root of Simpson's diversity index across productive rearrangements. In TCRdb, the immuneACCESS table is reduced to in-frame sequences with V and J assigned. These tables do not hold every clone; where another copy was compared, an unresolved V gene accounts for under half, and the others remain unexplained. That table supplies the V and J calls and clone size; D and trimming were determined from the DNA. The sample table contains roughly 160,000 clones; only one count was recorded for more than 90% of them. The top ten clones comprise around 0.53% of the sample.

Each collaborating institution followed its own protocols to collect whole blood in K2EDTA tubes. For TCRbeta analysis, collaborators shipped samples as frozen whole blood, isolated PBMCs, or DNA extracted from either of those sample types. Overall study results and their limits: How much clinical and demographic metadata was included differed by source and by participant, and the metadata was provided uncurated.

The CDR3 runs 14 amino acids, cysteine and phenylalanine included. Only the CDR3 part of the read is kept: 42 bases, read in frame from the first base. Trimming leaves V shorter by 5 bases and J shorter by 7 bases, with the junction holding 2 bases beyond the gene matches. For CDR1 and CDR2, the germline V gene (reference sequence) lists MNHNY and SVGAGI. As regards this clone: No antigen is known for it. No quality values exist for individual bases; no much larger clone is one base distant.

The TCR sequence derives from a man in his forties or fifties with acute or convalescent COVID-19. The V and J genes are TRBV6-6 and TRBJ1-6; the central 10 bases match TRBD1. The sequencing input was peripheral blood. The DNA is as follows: TGTGCCAGCAGTAGGGACAGGGGAAATTCACCCCTCCACTTT. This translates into CASSRDRGNSPLHF.